The table lists the clone carrying this T cell receptor (beta chain) with a few counts. The antigen remains undetermined. These data originate in a study of beta chain features in type 1 diabetes. Study outcomes and limitations: Naive, central memory and regulatory TCRB repertoires appeared more similar among patients than healthy donors.

The authors reverse transcribed all of the isolated RNA, so sequencing captured expressed TCRB transcripts. Assay: immunoSEQ multiplex PCR; the TCRdb copy retains only in-frame clones and omits some. The sample has 300,000 to 400,000 clones; 11% are singletons. V gave up 3 bases and J gave up 6 bases; unmatched junction bases: 8. Germline V gene sequence: CDR1 WSHSY, CDR2 SAAADI. CDR3 length equals 17 residues. This clonotype originated in a woman aged 25 to 45 in good health. The J gene is TRBJ2-3, the V gene TRBV10-2; 14 nucleotides align to TRBD2. The sample was naive CD4+ T cells from blood. This CDR3 is CASSEQTSGRAYDTQYF. The DNA for the CDR3 is TGCGCCAGCAGTGAACAGACTAGCGGGAGGGCCTATGATACGCAGTATTTT.